The present entry profiles one T cell receptor beta chain with its context. The germline CDR1 and CDR2 sequences are LNHNV and YYDKDF (reference sequence). Trimming removed 6 bases from V and 8 bases from J; junction bases left unmatched: 7. This CDR3 has 15 residues. Method: immunoSEQ multiplex PCR; TCRdb's copy keeps in-frame clones and lacks some. The data show some 51,000 clones, 90% to 95% seen once. This sample was included in a study of T cell changes during pregnancy in multiple sclerosis. The receptor was isolated from a female donor with multiple sclerosis, enrolled in a pregnancy study. The chain carries TRBV15 and TRBJ2-1; 13 positions match TRBD2. Sequencing was performed on CD4+ T cells from peripheral blood mononuclear cells, taken in the second trimester of pregnancy. The CDR3 loop is CATRPSGLAGHEQFF. The CDR3 DNA is TGTGCCACCAGACCGTCGGGACTAGCGGGGCATGAGCAGTTCTTC.